This T cell receptor (beta chain) was captured by sequencing in a study of blood T cells in healthy people across ages. Germline assignment: CDR1 LGHNT and CDR2 FRNRAP. This CDR3 region has 14 residues. The ends were cut back, 3 bases at V and 7 bases at J, with 13 bases in the middle. This clonotype was seen a handful of times. It was with a sample-barcoded 5' primer and a J-beta primer mix that a second PCR of roughly 7 to 12 cycles was run. Each TCR beta cDNA got a 12-nucleotide random molecular identifier. MiXCR, applied by TCRdb to the 5' RACE reads, yields one record per CDR3 protein. The sample consists of roughly 700,000 distinct CDR3 sequences, approximately 25% of them appearing once. The same data also went into a second study, on T cells of mothers and their children. This second study says: cDNA synthesis used all extracted RNA, roughly 1.5 ug per 15 ul. The second PCR used the M1S primer, and this primer added sample barcodes and 2-4 random nucleotides.

The source is a boy younger than 18 in good health. The sequencing sample was made of blood. The J gene is TRBJ1-5, the V gene TRBV12-5, with D unclear. The CDR3 sequence: CASGFSEWVQPQHF. In DNA, the CDR3 is TGTGCTAGTGGTTTCTCGGAATGGGTCCAGCCCCAGCATTTT.